This record concerns one T cell receptor (beta chain) sequence. Its antigen is currently unknown. This entry comes from a study of shared clonotypes between healthy human individuals. Per germline, CDR1 SEHNR and CDR2 FQNEAQ (reference sequence). The junction had 9 bases not matched to a gene; V was cut back by 5 bases and J by 3 bases. The CDR3 is 15 residues long. Points from the study as a whole: In the sorted subsets, rarefaction showed sequencing was incomplete despite large depth. Naive subsets, compared against memory subsets, generally had larger estimated richness values.

Produced via immunoSEQ multiplex PCR; TCRdb's table is partial and in-frame only. This table has 1,400,000 or so clones, 98% appearing once. The donor population consisted of healthy HIV-negative adults with no recent acute infections or vaccinations. CD4+ cells were split into CD45RA+ naive and CD45RA-negative memory subsets. V is TRBV7-9 and J is TRBJ2-5, with 7 bases that match TRBD2. The sample was naive CD4+ T cells sorted from blood. As for subset: CD45RA+ positively selected. The clonotype originates from a man under 40 in good health. The CDR3 loop reads CASSLPAGREETQYF. The CDR3 coding sequence is TGTGCCAGCAGCCTACCTGCGGGGAGGGAAGAGACCCAGTACTTC.